The 24 T cell receptor beta chains below come from one sample, sequenced in a study of control samples from healthy donors and cancer patients. Only in-frame clones appear in the TCRdb table, and some are missing; sequencing was by immunoSEQ multiplex PCR. The data hold around 53,000 clones, with roughly 90% observed a single time. Sequences were obtained from PBMCs. These receptors were obtained from a man aged 60 to 75 with head and neck cancer.

The V and J genes are TRBV10-3 and TRBJ1-5, with TRBD1 as a possible D gene (6 bases). The V end was cut by 3 bases, the J end by 4 bases, with 13 bases between. Germline CDR1 and CDR2: ENHRY and SYGVKD. The CDR3 has 15 amino acids. The CDR3 reads CAISDRGGRNQPQHF. The CDR3 DNA reads as TGTGCCATCAGTGATAGAGGGGGACGGAATCAGCCCCAGCATTTT.

The chain is built from TRBV7-9 and TRBJ1-2, with D possibly matching TRBD1 (5 bases). Germline V gene sequence: CDR1 SEHNR, CDR2 FQNEAQ (reference sequence). The V end lost 6 bases, the J end lost 6 bases, and 14 bases lay between the germline ends. The CDR3 runs to 13 residues. CDR3 amino acids: CASRRQRDHGYTF. DNA of the CDR3: TGTGCCAGCAGACGACAGCGTGACCATGGCTACACCTTC.

The chain links TRBV28 to TRBJ1-5; 7 bases fit TRBD1. J gave up 10 bases and V 3 bases, and 9 bases lay outside the gene matches. The germline gives CDR1 MDHEN, CDR2 SYDVKM. The length of the CDR3 is 14 residues. CDR3 coding DNA: TGTGCCAGCAGTTTTCTACAGGGGAGGGCCCCCCAGCATTTT. Protein: CASSFLQGRAPQHF.

This chain joins TRBV5-1 and TRBJ2-3; 9 nucleotides align to TRBD2. J was trimmed by 5 bases and V by 5 bases; bases with no gene match: 3. The length of the CDR3 is 13 residues. Germline loops: CDR1 SGHRS, CDR2 YFSETQ. The CDR3 loop reads CASRRTSEDTQYF. The CDR3 bases are TGCGCCAGCAGGCGGACTAGCGAAGATACGCAGTATTTT.

The chain couples TRBV6-1 to TRBJ1-4; 10 bases are shared with TRBD1. The CDR3 has 16 residues. Germline V CDR1 and CDR2: MNHNS, SASEGT. Trimming cost V 1 base and J 10 bases; bases outside gene matches: 9. This CDR3 is CASSEGSAGQGRKLFF. Here the CDR3 DNA reads TGTGCCAGCAGTGAAGGCTCGGCGGGACAGGGGCGAAAACTGTTTTTT.

V is TRBV4-1 and J is TRBJ1-2; no definite D call. V lost 3 bases and J lost 0, with 14 bases in between. The germline CDR1 and CDR2 sequences are MGHRA and YSYEKL. This CDR3 region has 16 residues. The CDR3 region is CASSQDLHISNYGYTF. Here the CDR3 DNA reads TGCGCCAGCAGCCAGGACCTGCATATATCTAACTATGGCTACACCTTC.

The chain has TRBV15 and TRBJ2-6; D is uncertain. CDR3 length: 15 residues. Germline lookup yields CDR1 LNHNV and CDR2 YYDKDF (reference sequence). V was clipped by 1 base and J by 2 bases, with 6 bases between them. CDR3 amino acids: CATSRGNTGANVLTF. The CDR3 nucleotides read TGTGCCACCAGCAGAGGGAACACTGGGGCCAACGTCCTGACTTTC.

The gene calls are TRBV10-3 and TRBJ2-1; 10 bases map to TRBD2. Trimming cost V 0 bases and J 10 bases; bases outside gene matches: 9. The CDR3 extends over 16 amino acids. Germline assignment: CDR1 ENHRY and CDR2 SYGVKD. CDR3 bases: TGTGCCATCAGTGAGTCCGTGAGCGGGGGGGCGAGCGAGCAGTTCTTC. Its translation is CAISESVSGGASEQFF.

This rearrangement joins TRBV5-1 to TRBJ2-4; TRBD1 or TRBD2 may be the D gene (6 bases each). This CDR3 region has 14 residues. Per germline, CDR1 SGHRS and CDR2 YFSETQ. The V end was cut by 0 bases, the J end by 6 bases, with 10 bases between. The CDR3 loop is CASSLAGAPNIQYF. For the CDR3, the DNA is TGCGCCAGCAGCTTGGCGGGGGCGCCAAACATTCAGTACTTC.

This clone was found a few times. Other DNA sequences in the same sample also yield this CDR3. The chain links TRBV5-1 to TRBJ1-2; unclear D gene. Trimming removed 0 bases at V and 4 bases at J, with 4 bases between. Germline CDR1 reads SGHRS; CDR2 reads YFSETQ. The CDR3 covers 12 residues. The CDR3 here is CASSLDSYGYTF. CDR3 nucleotide sequence: TGCGCCAGCAGCTTGGACTCCTATGGCTACACCTTC.

This clone was seen more than once but under ten times. This chain uses TRBV7-9 with TRBJ1-4, with TRBD1 identical over 8 bases. This CDR3 comprises 16 residues. V was clipped by 5 bases and J by 6 bases; unmatched bases: 11. CDR1 and CDR2 from the germline V gene are SEHNR and FQNEAQ (reference sequence). CDR3 residues: CASSRSQQGADEKLFF. CDR3 coding DNA: TGTGCCAGCAGCCGGTCGCAGCAGGGGGCGGATGAAAAACTGTTTTTT.

CDR3 sequence: CASRADRDYEQYF. As DNA, the CDR3 is TGTGCCAGCAGGGCGGACAGGGACTACGAGCAGTACTTC. The chain combines TRBV6-5 with TRBJ2-7; the match to TRBD1 covers 8 bases. The V segment lost 6 bases and the J segment 3 bases; nucleotides outside the gene matches: 4. The CDR3 sequence is 13 residues long. Germline assignment: CDR1 MNHEY and CDR2 SVGAGI.

This rearrangement joins TRBV6-2 or TRBV6-3 to TRBJ1-4; 8 nucleotides line up with TRBD1. V dropped 4 bases and J dropped 7; count of bases not matched to a gene: 8. Germline V CDR1 and CDR2: MNHEY, SVGEGT. The CDR3 totals 15 residues. CDR3 in DNA: TGTGCCAGCAGTTCTCCAGGGGGCGAGGGTGAAAAACTGTTTTTT. Encoded protein: CASSSPGGEGEKLFF.

V is TRBV7-2 and J is TRBJ1-3; D remains ambiguous. Looked up from germline, CDR1 is SGHTA and CDR2 is FQGNSA. V was shortened by 5 bases and J by 4 bases, with 9 bases between the two germline ends. The CDR3 loop spans 13 amino acids. Written as DNA, the CDR3 is TGTGCCAGCAGCGGCTACGAAGGAAACACCATATATTTT. It encodes CASSGYEGNTIYF.

The chain recombines TRBV29-1 with TRBJ1-5; D gene unclear. CDR3 length: 12 residues. The germline V gene has CDR1 SQVTM and CDR2 ANQGSEA. V was trimmed by 7 bases and J by 0 bases, leaving 7 bases between them. The CDR3 sequence is CSAQFSNQPQHF. CDR3 coding DNA: TGCAGCGCACAGTTTAGCAATCAGCCCCAGCATTTT.

The chain couples TRBV6-2 or TRBV6-3 to TRBJ1-3; D unclear. CDR3 size: 14 residues. Germline V gene sequence: CDR1 MNHEY, CDR2 SVGEGT. With 4 bases removed from V and 0 bases from J, the gap between germline ends came to 7 bases. CDR3 amino acids: CASSLRASGNTIYF. CDR3 DNA sequence: TGTGCCAGCAGTTTAAGGGCCTCTGGAAACACCATATATTTT.

Here the CDR3 DNA reads TGTGCCATCAAACAGGTTGCTAACACCGGGGAGCTGTTTTTT. Its translation: CAIKQVANTGELFF. This sequence joins TRBV10-3 and TRBJ2-2; possible D gene TRBD1, 5 bases. Trimming took 7 bases from V and 2 from J, leaving 11 bases between them. The CDR3 is 14 amino acids. Germline assignment: CDR1 ENHRY and CDR2 SYGVKD.

The J gene is TRBJ2-3, the V gene TRBV7-3; D is perhaps TRBD1 (6 bases). The germline V and J ends were trimmed by 1 base and 1 base, with 12 bases remaining between them. The CDR3 extends over 16 amino acids. Germline assignment: CDR1 SGHTA and CDR2 FQGTGA. The CDR3 is CASSLIGTTRTDTQYF. CDR3 in DNA: TGTGCCAGCAGCTTAATAGGGACAACCCGCACAGATACGCAGTATTTT. Full variable domain (rest looked up from reference TRBV7-3 and TRBJ2-3): GAGVSQTPSNKVTEKGKYVELRCDPISGHTALYWYRQSLGQGPEFLIYFQGTGAADDSGLPNDRFFAVRPEGSVSTLKIQRTERGDSAVYLCASSLIGTTRTDTQYFGPGTRLTVL.

The chain combines TRBV2 with TRBJ2-3; D is unclear. The CDR3 covers 12 residues. Germline V CDR1 and CDR2: SNHLY, FYNNEI. CDR3 residues: CAGKGPGDTQYF. CDR3 in DNA: TGTGCGGGTAAGGGCCCAGGAGATACGCAGTATTTT.

The rearrangement joins TRBV27 to TRBJ1-6; 8 bases are shared with TRBD1. In germline, CDR1 is MNHEY, CDR2 SMNVEV (reference sequence). With 4 bases clipped from V and 6 bases from J, the junction kept 5 bases outside the gene matches. This CDR3 comprises 15 residues. CDR3 coding DNA: TGTGCCAGCAGTTCGCTGGGACAGGCTAATTCACCCCTCCACTTT. Translating gives CASSSLGQANSPLHF.

The chain is built from TRBV12-5 and TRBJ2-7; 7 bases match TRBD1. Germline lookup yields CDR1 LGHNT and CDR2 FRNRAP. This CDR3 has 16 amino acids. V was pared by 0 bases and J by 7 bases, with 12 bases of the junction left unmatched. The CDR3 reads CASGLVFRGRDREQYF. DNA for the CDR3: TGTGCTAGTGGTTTGGTTTTTAGGGGCCGGGACAGAGAGCAGTACTTC. Full variable domain (outside the CDR3, taken from reference TRBV12-5 and TRBJ2-7): DARVTQTPRHKVTEMGQEVTMRCQPILGHNTVFWYRQTMMQGLELLAYFRNRAPLDDSGMPKDRFSAEMPDATLATLKIQPSEPRDSAVYFCASGLVFRGRDREQYFGPGTRLTVT.

The rearrangement uses TRBV4-2 and TRBJ2-5, with TRBD1 matching over 8 bases. The CDR3 is made up of 14 amino acids. Germline trimming cut 2 bases from V and 5 bases from J; bases unmatched to any gene: 4. The germline V gene has CDR1 LGHNA and CDR2 YNFKEQ. Here the CDR3 reads CASSQRGQAETQYF. The CDR3 DNA reads as TGTGCCAGCAGCCAAAGGGGACAGGCGGAGACCCAGTACTTC.

This chain connects TRBV2 to TRBJ1-1, with D unresolved. V dropped 7 bases and J dropped 1 base, with 10 bases sitting between them. The germline CDR1 and CDR2 sequences are SNHLY and FYNNEI. The CDR3 loop spans 13 amino acids. The CDR3 DNA sequence: TGTGCCAGCATTCAATGGGGGAACACTGAAGCTTTCTTT. Translating gives CASIQWGNTEAFF.

This chain links TRBV11-2 with TRBJ1-3; D is unresolved. Germline CDR1 is SGHAT and CDR2 is FQNNGV. V dropped 1 base and J dropped 0 bases, with 7 bases sitting between them. CDR3 length equals 15 residues. This CDR3 is CASSLAGPSGNTIYF. The CDR3 DNA sequence: TGTGCCAGCAGCTTAGCAGGTCCCTCTGGAAACACCATATATTTT.